This T cell receptor beta chain was identified in a study of regulatory T cells in long-lasting Graves disease. Described time point: persistent/refractory GD, antithyroid drugs over 5 years with positive TRAb. RNA from PBMCs was the source of the TCR library. Diagnosing Graves' disease relied on the American Thyroid Association guidelines. Trimming removed 4 bases from V and 9 bases from J, with 10 bases in between. Germline lookup yields CDR1 MNHNS and CDR2 SASEGT. CDR3 length equals 12 residues. This clonotype came up a few times. Building the TCR beta libraries relied on iRepertoire HTBI primers, and CDR3 regions underwent Arm-PCR. MiXCR, applied by TCRdb to the multiplex PCR reads, yields one record per CDR3 protein. The sample carries about 660,000 distinct CDR3 sequences, about 30% recorded once.

The J gene is TRBJ2-1, the V gene TRBV6-1; D not resolved. This clonotype originated in a female donor with Graves disease. The sequences come from peripheral blood mononuclear cells (PBMCs), collected when the disease was refractory, from a patient treated with antithyroid drugs. CDR3: CASSVQWGEQFF. CDR3 DNA sequence: TGTGCCAGCAGTGTACAGTGGGGTGAGCAGTTCTTC.